The clone carrying this T cell receptor beta chain was observed a handful of times. The data belong to a study of Graves' ophthalmopathy and Graves' hyperthyroidism. Investigators amplified TCR beta CDR3 regions from RNA transcripts. Second-round multiplex PCR followed a first-round RT-PCR using HTBI primers. TCRdb fed the multiplex PCR reads into MiXCR, producing one record per CDR3 protein. There are 200,000 to 250,000 distinct CDR3 sequences in the sample; 20% to 25% occur only once, and roughly 42% lies in the top ten. Per the germline V gene, CDR1 is SQVTM and CDR2 is ANQGSEA. Deletions cut 6 bases from V and 1 base from J, with 7 bases between. The CDR3 has 13 residues.

The source of this sequence is a woman between 45 and 65 years old with Graves' ophthalmopathy. The sequencing sample was made of peripheral blood. The chain has TRBV29-1 and TRBJ2-6, with D perhaps assigned TRBD1 or TRBD2 (5 bases each). The CDR3 DNA sequence: TGCAGCGTGGGGACGTCTGGGGCCAACGTCCTGACTTTC. This sequence encodes CSVGTSGANVLTF.